Sequencing of this T cell receptor (beta chain) was carried out in a study of early T cells in non-severe SARS-CoV-2 infection. Details on this clonotype: Its antigen is as yet unknown.

V lost 9 bases and J lost 6; bases outside the gene matches: 11. CDR1 is MNHEY, CDR2 SMNVEV, per germline (reference sequence). The CDR3 has 16 residues. Study conclusions and caveats: Sequences matched to VDJdb favored anti-spike CD8 responses, while private and CD4 specificities were missed.

TCRdb reanalysed the 5' RACE reads using MiXCR and keeps one entry per CDR3 protein. The table has fewer than 100,000 distinct CDR3 sequences, approximately 9.1% seen once; the top ten hold approximately 4.8%. The chain recombines TRBV27 with TRBJ2-2; 12 bases agree with TRBD1. Sequencing was done on a sample of whole blood. This receptor was obtained from an adult who was a healthcare worker with PCR-confirmed SARS-CoV-2 infection or an uninfected control (not recorded which). CDR3 amino acids: CARSRGTGGRPGELFF. CDR3 DNA sequence: TGTGCCAGAAGTAGAGGGACAGGGGGCCGTCCCGGGGAGCTGTTTTTT.